This is a list of T cell receptor beta chains from one sample in a study of healthy donors' naive CD4 and CD8 T cells. A single record per CDR3 protein comes from TCRdb applying MiXCR to the reads. The table has 150,000 to 200,000 distinct CDR3 sequences, over 60% seen once; the top ten hold less than 2.5%. The sample consisted of naive CD4+ and CD8+ T cells sorted from blood, pooled from several donors. These receptors all come from a pool of human donors in good health; the sample pools cells from several healthy donors. Both conserved end residues are part of each CDR3. The D gene is left open where the match is weak. Not every row has a clone size; where given, it reads once, few, many or a size class.

J gene,D gene,clone size,V gene,CDR3 protein,CDR3 DNA
TRBJ1-1,NA,NA,TRBV29-1,CSVNGRMNTEAFF,TGCAGCGTGAACGGAAGAATGAACACTGAAGCTTTCTTT
TRBJ2-7,NA,few,TRBV18,CASSPTGVEQYF,TGTGCCAGCTCACCAACGGGAGTCGAGCAGTACTTC
TRBJ2-7,NA,few,TRBV7-2,CASSATPGLEQYF,TGTGCCAGCAGCGCAACCCCGGGACTCGAGCAGTACTTC
TRBJ1-1,NA,once,TRBV20-1,CSARGLGGTEAFF,TGCAGTGCTAGAGGGTTGGGAGGTACTGAAGCTTTCTTT
TRBJ2-1,NA,NA,TRBV29-1,CSVELPSYNEQFF,TGCAGCGTTGAACTACCCTCCTACAATGAGCAGTTCTTC
TRBJ1-1,NA,few,TRBV29-1,CSVPGTEAFF,TGCAGCGTTCCAGGAACTGAAGCTTTCTTT
TRBJ2-5,NA,NA,TRBV11-3,CASSQTDTQETQYF,TGTGCCAGCAGCCAGACAGACACACAAGAGACCCAGTACTTC
TRBJ2-3,TRBD2,NA,TRBV29-1,CSVTSWGTSGRATDTQYF,TGCAGCGTGACCTCTTGGGGGACTAGCGGGAGGGCCACAGATACGCAGTATTTT
TRBJ2-1,TRBD2,NA,TRBV19,CASSRDYPSEQFF,TGTGCCAGCTCCCGGGACTACCCAAGTGAGCAGTTCTTC
TRBJ2-1,NA,NA,TRBV29-1,CSVEGTTSYNEQFF,TGCAGCGTTGAAGGCACTACTTCCTACAATGAGCAGTTCTTC
TRBJ2-6,NA,NA,TRBV6-5,CASSYVGAGANVLTF,TGTGCCAGCAGTTACGTGGGGGCTGGGGCCAACGTCCTGACTTTC
TRBJ2-7,NA,NA,TRBV30,CAWSTGTYGYEQYF,TGTGCCTGGAGTACCGGGACGTACGGGTACGAGCAGTACTTC
TRBJ1-5,NA,NA,TRBV27,CASRVGPPIHQPQHF,TGTGCCAGCAGGGTGGGCCCGCCTATTCATCAGCCCCAGCATTTT
TRBJ1-1,NA,NA,TRBV6-6,CASSSPQQGNTEAFF,TGTGCCAGCAGTTCACCCCAACAGGGCAACACTGAAGCTTTCTTT
TRBJ2-3,NA,NA,TRBV30,CAWRDSGANTQYF,TGTGCCTGGAGGGACAGCGGGGCCAATACGCAGTATTTT
TRBJ2-5,NA,NA,TRBV7-2,CASSPVAGVVTQYF,TGTGCCAGCAGCCCCGTAGCAGGGGTGGTGACCCAGTACTTC
TRBJ2-1,NA,NA,TRBV24-1,CATSDSREREQFF,TGTGCCACCAGTGATTCGAGGGAGCGCGAGCAGTTCTTC
TRBJ1-2,NA,NA,TRBV13,CASSRVNYGYTF,TGTGCCAGCAGCAGGGTTAACTATGGCTACACCTTC
TRBJ1-1,TRBD1,NA,TRBV29-1,CSASRGQGNTEAFF,TGCAGCGCCTCCCGCGGACAGGGTAACACTGAAGCTTTCTTT
TRBJ1-5,NA,NA,TRBV6-2/TRBV6-3,CASSPSRSNQPQHF,TGTGCCAGCAGCCCCTCCCGATCCAATCAGCCCCAGCATTTT
TRBJ2-5,NA,NA,TRBV29-1,CSVVGARHEETQYF,TGCAGCGTTGTTGGGGCCCGACATGAAGAGACCCAGTACTTC
TRBJ2-1,NA,NA,TRBV10-1,CASSVHRESSSSYNEQFF,TGCGCCAGCAGTGTACACAGGGAAAGCTCCAGCTCCTACAATGAGCAGTTCTTC
TRBJ2-2,TRBD1,NA,TRBV6-1,CASRADRGSGGELFF,TGTGCCAGCAGGGCAGACAGGGGGTCTGGCGGGGAGCTGTTTTTT
TRBJ2-3,NA,NA,TRBV13,CASSLGLDTQYF,TGTGCCAGCAGCTTAGGTCTGGATACGCAGTATTTT
TRBJ2-7,NA,once,TRBV6-5,CASNSSGDVVHEQYF,TGTGCCAGCAATTCGTCAGGGGACGTCGTGCATGAGCAGTACTTC
TRBJ2-1,NA,NA,TRBV15,CATSRAPTVGPFF,TGTGCCACCAGCAGAGCTCCGACAGTCGGGCCGTTCTTC
TRBJ1-2,TRBD1,NA,TRBV5-5,CASTLRWDSRTGYTF,TGTGCCAGCACCTTGAGGTGGGACAGCCGAACTGGCTACACCTTC
TRBJ1-6,TRBD1,NA,TRBV10-3,CASGDREDSPLHF,TGTGCCTCCGGGGACAGGGAGGATTCACCCCTCCACTTT
TRBJ2-7,TRBD1,NA,TRBV19,CASSSTGDRVYEQYF,TGTGCCAGTAGTAGTACCGGGGACAGGGTATACGAGCAGTACTTC
TRBJ1-2,NA,NA,TRBV6-1,CASSYSNNYGYTF,TGTGCCAGCAGTTACTCGAACAACTATGGCTACACCTTC
TRBJ2-1,NA,NA,TRBV29-1,CSVEETGNEQFF,TGCAGCGTTGAAGAAACAGGGAATGAGCAGTTCTTC
TRBJ1-5,TRBD1,NA,TRBV18,CASSPQGQNSNQPQHF,TGTGCCAGCTCACCCCAGGGACAGAATAGCAATCAGCCCCAGCATTTT
TRBJ2-1,NA,NA,TRBV21-1,CASSPRQGYSYNEQFF,TGTGCCAGCAGCCCACGACAGGGGTACTCCTACAATGAGCAGTTCTTC
TRBJ2-3,TRBD2,NA,TRBV29-1,CSVDGTAGGLEDTQYF,TGCAGCGTTGACGGCACTGCGGGGGGGCTTGAAGATACGCAGTATTTT
TRBJ2-1,NA,NA,TRBV6-1,CASSVEQVREQFF,TGTGCCAGCAGTGTGGAGCAGGTCCGTGAGCAGTTCTTC
TRBJ1-1,NA,few,TRBV6-5,CASRSSGRQAEAFF,TGTGCCAGCCGATCTTCCGGACGGCAGGCTGAAGCTTTCTTT
TRBJ1-1,NA,few,TRBV29-1,CSVELEPTVTEAFF,TGCAGCGTAGAGTTAGAGCCGACCGTAACTGAAGCTTTCTTT
TRBJ2-5,TRBD2,NA,TRBV11-2,CASSLDKASGVQETQYF,TGTGCCAGCAGCTTAGATAAGGCTAGCGGGGTCCAAGAGACCCAGTACTTC
TRBJ1-4,TRBD1,NA,TRBV15,CATSRGLRQGNEKLFF,TGTGCCACCAGCAGAGGTTTAAGACAGGGGAATGAAAAACTGTTTTTT